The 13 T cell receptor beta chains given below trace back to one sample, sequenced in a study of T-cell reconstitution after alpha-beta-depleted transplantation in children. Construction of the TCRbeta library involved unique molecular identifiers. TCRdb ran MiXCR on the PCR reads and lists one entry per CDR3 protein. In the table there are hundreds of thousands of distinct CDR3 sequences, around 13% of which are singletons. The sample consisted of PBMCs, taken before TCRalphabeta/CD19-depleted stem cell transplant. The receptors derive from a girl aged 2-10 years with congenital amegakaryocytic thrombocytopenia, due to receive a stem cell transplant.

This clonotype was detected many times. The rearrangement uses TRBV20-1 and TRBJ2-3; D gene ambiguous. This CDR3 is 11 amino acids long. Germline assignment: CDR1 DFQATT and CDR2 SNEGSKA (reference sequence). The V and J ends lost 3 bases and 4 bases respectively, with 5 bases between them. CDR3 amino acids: CSASVADTQYF. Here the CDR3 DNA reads TGCAGTGCTAGTGTGGCAGATACGCAGTATTTT.

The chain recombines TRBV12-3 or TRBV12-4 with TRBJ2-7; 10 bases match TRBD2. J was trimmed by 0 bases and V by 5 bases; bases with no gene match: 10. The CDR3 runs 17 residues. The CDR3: CASSRDLAGVGSYEQYF. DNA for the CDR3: TGTGCCAGCAGTCGAGACCTAGCGGGAGTAGGCTCCTACGAGCAGTACTTC.

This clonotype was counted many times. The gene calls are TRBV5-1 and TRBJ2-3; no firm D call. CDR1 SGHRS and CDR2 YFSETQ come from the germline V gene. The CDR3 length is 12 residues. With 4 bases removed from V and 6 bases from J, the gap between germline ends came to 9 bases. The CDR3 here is CASSHAEDTQYF. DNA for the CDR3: TGCGCCAGCAGCCATGCGGAGGATACGCAGTATTTT.

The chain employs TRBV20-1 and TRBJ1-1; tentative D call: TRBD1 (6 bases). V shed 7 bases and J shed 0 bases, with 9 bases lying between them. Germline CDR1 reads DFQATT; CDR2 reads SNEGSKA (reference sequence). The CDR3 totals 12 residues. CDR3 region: CSGGGVNTEAFF. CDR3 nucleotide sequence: TGCAGTGGGGGGGGCGTGAACACTGAAGCTTTCTTT.

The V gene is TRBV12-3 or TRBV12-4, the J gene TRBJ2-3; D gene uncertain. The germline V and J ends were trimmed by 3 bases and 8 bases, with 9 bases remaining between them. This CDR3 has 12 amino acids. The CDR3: CASSFSAVTQYF. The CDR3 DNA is TGTGCCAGCAGTTTTTCCGCAGTTACGCAGTATTTT.

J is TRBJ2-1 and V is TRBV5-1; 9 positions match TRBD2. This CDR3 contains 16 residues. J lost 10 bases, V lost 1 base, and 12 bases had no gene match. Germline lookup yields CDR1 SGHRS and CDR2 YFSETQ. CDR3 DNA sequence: TGCGCCAGCAGCTTGAGTTGGAGCGGGAGGCCGGCGGAGCAGTTCTTC. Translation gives CASSLSWSGRPAEQFF.

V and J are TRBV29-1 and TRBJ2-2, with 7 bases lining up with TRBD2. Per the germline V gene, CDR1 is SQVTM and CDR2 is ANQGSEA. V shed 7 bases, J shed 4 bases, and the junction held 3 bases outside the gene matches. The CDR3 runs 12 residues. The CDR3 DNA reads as TGCAGCGGAGAGCGGGGCACCGGGGAGCTGTTTTTT. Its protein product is CSGERGTGELFF.

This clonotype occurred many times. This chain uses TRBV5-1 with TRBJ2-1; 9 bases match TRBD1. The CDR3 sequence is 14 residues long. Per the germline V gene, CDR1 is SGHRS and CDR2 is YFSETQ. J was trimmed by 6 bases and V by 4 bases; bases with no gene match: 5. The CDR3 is CASSHRDRVNEQFF. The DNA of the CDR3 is TGCGCCAGCAGCCACCGGGACAGGGTCAATGAGCAGTTCTTC.

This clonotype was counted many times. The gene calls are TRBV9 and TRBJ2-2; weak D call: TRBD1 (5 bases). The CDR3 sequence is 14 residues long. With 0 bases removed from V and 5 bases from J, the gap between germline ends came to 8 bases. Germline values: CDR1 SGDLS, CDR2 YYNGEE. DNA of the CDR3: TGTGCCAGCAGCGTAGGAGGACAAACCGGGGAGCTGTTTTTT. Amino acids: CASSVGGQTGELFF.

CDR3 protein: CASSTDRGVLNTEAFF. DNA for the CDR3: TGCGCCAGCAGCACGGACAGGGGCGTCTTGAACACTGAAGCTTTCTTT. The V gene is TRBV4-1, the J gene TRBJ1-1, with 9 nucleotides matching TRBD1. With V trimmed by 5 bases and J by 0 bases, 7 bases remained unmatched. The germline gives CDR1 MGHRA, CDR2 YSYEKL. CDR3 length equals 16 residues.

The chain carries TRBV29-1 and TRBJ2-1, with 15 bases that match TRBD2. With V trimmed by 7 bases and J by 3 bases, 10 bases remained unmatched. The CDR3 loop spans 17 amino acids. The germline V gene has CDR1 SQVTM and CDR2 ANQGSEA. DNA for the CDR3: TGCAGCGCGCCCCGGAGGACTAGCGGGAGGGGCTACAATGAGCAGTTCTTC. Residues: CSAPRRTSGRGYNEQFF.

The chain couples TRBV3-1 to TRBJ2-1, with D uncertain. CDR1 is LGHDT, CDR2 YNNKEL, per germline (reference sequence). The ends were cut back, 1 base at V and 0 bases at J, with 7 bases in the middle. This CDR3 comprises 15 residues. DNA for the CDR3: TGTGCCAGCAGCCAAGTGCCGAGCTCCTACAATGAGCAGTTCTTC. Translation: CASSQVPSSYNEQFF.

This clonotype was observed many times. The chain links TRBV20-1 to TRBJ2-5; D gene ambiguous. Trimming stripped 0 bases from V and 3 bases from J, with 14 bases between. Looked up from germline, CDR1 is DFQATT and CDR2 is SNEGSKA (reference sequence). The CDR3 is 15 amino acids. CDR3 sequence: CSARDLGSWEETQYF. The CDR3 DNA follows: TGCAGTGCTAGAGATCTGGGCTCCTGGGAAGAGACCCAGTACTTC.